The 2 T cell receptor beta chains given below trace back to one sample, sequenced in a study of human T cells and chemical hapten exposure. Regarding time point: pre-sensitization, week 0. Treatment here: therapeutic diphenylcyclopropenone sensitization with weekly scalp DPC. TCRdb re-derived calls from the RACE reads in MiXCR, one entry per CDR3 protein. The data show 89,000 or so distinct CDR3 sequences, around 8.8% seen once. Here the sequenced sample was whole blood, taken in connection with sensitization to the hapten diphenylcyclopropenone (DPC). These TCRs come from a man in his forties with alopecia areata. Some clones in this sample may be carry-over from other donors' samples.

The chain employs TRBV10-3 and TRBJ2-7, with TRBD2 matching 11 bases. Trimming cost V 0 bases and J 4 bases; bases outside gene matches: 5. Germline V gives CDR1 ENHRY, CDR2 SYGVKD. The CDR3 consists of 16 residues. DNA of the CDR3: TGTGCCATCAGTGAGTCCGTAGCGGGAGGGCCGTACGAGCAGTACGTC. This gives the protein CAISESVAGGPYEQYV.

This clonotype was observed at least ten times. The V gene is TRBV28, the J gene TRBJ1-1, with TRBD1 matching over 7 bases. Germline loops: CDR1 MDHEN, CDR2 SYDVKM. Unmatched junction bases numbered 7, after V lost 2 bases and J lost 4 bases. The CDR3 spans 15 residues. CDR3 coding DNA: TGTGCCAGCAGTTTAAGGAGGGGGCCGAGCACTGAAGCTTTCTTT. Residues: CASSLRRGPSTEAFF. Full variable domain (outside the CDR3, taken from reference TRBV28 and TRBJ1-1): DVKVTQSSRYLVKRTGEKVFLECVQDMDHENMFWYRQDPGLGLRLIYFSYDVKMKEKGDIPEGYSVSREKKERFSLILESASTNQTSMYLCASSLRRGPSTEAFFGQGTRLTVV.